Presented here are 2 T cell receptor beta chains from one specimen sequenced in a study of cytomegalovirus exposure and HLA in healthy donors. 60 Vbeta and 13 Jbeta primers were used in PCR. The repertoire was sequenced with immunoSEQ multiplex PCR; TCRdb's copy has only in-frame clones and lacks some. The data show under 250,000 clones, approximately 78% seen once. The sample taken for sequencing was PBMCs. These TCRs come from a boy aged 5-17 years in good health and CMV-seronegative.

This clone has only a few counts. This rearrangement joins TRBV30 to TRBJ2-5, with 7 bases lining up with TRBD1. Germline trimming cut 4 bases from V and 5 bases from J; bases unmatched to any gene: 10. The V gene's germline CDR1 is GTSNPN and CDR2 SVGIG (reference sequence). The CDR3 contains 14 residues. The CDR3 sequence: CAWKDRDPWETQYF. In DNA, the CDR3 is TGTGCCTGGAAAGACAGGGACCCCTGGGAGACCCAGTACTTC. The full variable domain, its missing parts supplied by reference TRBV30 and TRBJ2-5, is SQTIHQWPATLVQPVGSPLSLECTVEGTSNPNLYWYRQAAGRGLQLLFYSVGIGQISSEVPQNLSASRPQDRQFILSSKKLLLSDSGFYLCAWKDRDPWETQYFGPGTRLLVL.

The chain carries TRBV4-2 and TRBJ2-7; D call uncertain. Trimming pared 6 bases from V and 2 bases from J, leaving 17 bases between. The CDR3 sequence is 15 residues long. Germline V lookup: CDR1 LGHNA, CDR2 YNFKEQ. The CDR3 coding sequence is TGTGCCAGCAGTCCCCTGGCGGCTACCACCTACGAGCAGTACTTC. It encodes CASSPLAATTYEQYF.